The sample holds a few counts of the clone carrying this T cell receptor (beta chain). Its antigen is still unknown. This sample is drawn from a study of post-analysis software for immune sequencing data. V was pared by 3 bases and J by 5 bases, with 13 bases between. CDR3 length equals 14 residues. The germline gives CDR1 MGHDK, CDR2 SYGVNS. TCR beta cDNA libraries included unique molecular identifiers. One entry per CDR3 protein results from TCRdb running MiXCR on the PCR reads. The table lists 450,000 to 650,000 distinct CDR3 sequences, about 40% of them singletons. Notes on the study in general: Compared with controls, patients had more of about 5 TRBV segments, including TRBV5-6, TRBV5-1 and TRBV20-1.

The receptor was isolated from a girl between 5 and 17 years old with multiple sclerosis. Material for sequencing was blood. The chain combines TRBV25-1 with TRBJ1-2; D gene ambiguous. The CDR3 nucleotides are TGTGCCAGCAGTGACACCGACATCGGGTATGGCTACACCTTC. Its protein is CASSDTDIGYGYTF.